This TCR beta chain was recovered during a study of OX40 agonist ivuxolimab in advanced cancers. Background on the whole study: The costimulatory receptor OX40 (CD134) was targeted by ivuxolimab, a fully human IgG2 agonistic monoclonal antibody. Prior anti-PD-1, anti-PD-L1 or anti-CTLA-4 therapy was permitted, and checkpoint inhibitors had been received by about 44% of dose-escalation patients. Partial responses were achieved by three dose-escalation patients, of whom one had hepatocellular carcinoma and two had cutaneous melanoma. Of the 52 patients in dose escalation, about 20 had hepatocellular carcinoma, roughly 15 had melanoma, 9 had renal cell carcinoma and 9 had head and neck cancer. The paper reports the monotherapy dose-escalation portion (N = 52 patients) of the phase I ivuxolimab trial. In the dose-escalation cohort, around four fifths of patients were male, and the mean age was 60 years with a range of roughly 20 to 85. Intravenous ivuxolimab was administered to patients every 2 weeks at six dose levels: 0.01, 0.1, 0.3, 1.5, 3 and 10 mg/kg. The point of sequencing TCRbeta in the periphery was to test whether ivuxolimab changed TCR sequence diversity and drove clonal T-cell expansion. What the work shows at the level of the full study, not this receptor alone: After ivuxolimab, more expanded clones were found on average in CD8+ T cells than in CD4+ T cells. At doses from 0.1 to 3.0 mg/kg, clonal expansion was seen in both CD4+ and CD8+ blood T cells between baseline and week 6. Low levels of normalized T-cell clonal expansion were also seen in some nonresponding patients. The antigen specificity of the clonally expanded peripheral T cells was not determined. Partial responders in the 0.1-3.0 mg/kg groups had among the lowest normalized peripheral clonal expansion, especially among CD8+ T cells.

CDR1 is given as SGHAT and CDR2 as FQNNGV, both from the germline V gene. V and J are truncated by 4 bases and 4 bases respectively, leaving an intervening sequence of 13 bases. From the cysteine through the phenylalanine, the CDR3 covers 14 amino acids. The kept DNA is CDR3 alone, 42 bases in frame from the first base. Genomic DNA was isolated from the sorted cells so that the TCRbeta CDR3 region could be sequenced. TCRbeta CDR3 regions were sequenced using the immunoSEQ Assay. TCRdb retrieved this table from immuneACCESS and kept in-frame rearrangements only. Not all clones are present; in checked studies, unresolved V genes account for under half, and no reason is known for the remainder. The sample profile shows fewer than 35,000 clones; over 80% of them were found once. The leading ten clones occupy approximately 4.3% of the sample. The trial excluded patients who had a history of autoimmune disease or who were on systemic immunosuppression. Peripheral blood for TCR sequencing was collected from all dose cohorts at baseline, on cycle 4 day 1, and on cycle 7 day 1. Samples came from an open-label, multicenter, first-in-human phase I dose-escalation trial of ivuxolimab. Adults with locally advanced or metastatic head and neck squamous cell, hepatocellular, melanoma or renal cell carcinoma were enrolled in the trial. Before TCR sequencing, CD4+ T cells and CD8+ T cells were sorted from peripheral blood as separate populations.

A remark on this clone: The target of this receptor is not known. No clone much larger than this one lies a single base away; base qualities are absent.

The TCR was taken from an adult with an advanced solid tumor such as melanoma, head and neck, liver or kidney cancer. The sequencing here drew on CD4+ or CD8+ T cells sorted from blood, taken in a trial of the OX40 agonist ivuxolimab. The V gene is TRBV11-2 and the J gene is TRBJ1-2, with an unclear D gene assignment. At the DNA level, the sequence is TGTGCCAGCAGCTCTCGGACGGGAACCTATGGCTACACCTTC. Protein translation: CASSSRTGTYGYTF.